The 2 T cell receptor beta chains below come from one sample, sequenced in a study of cytomegalovirus exposure and HLA in healthy donors. This PCR relied on a set of 60 Vbeta primers and 13 Jbeta primers. The table came from immunoSEQ multiplex PCR; TCRdb's copy has only in-frame clones and leaves some out. The sample has about 190,000 clones; roughly 80% are singletons. Sequences were obtained from PBMCs. Receptors were obtained from a woman between 18 and 29 years old in good health and CMV-seronegative.

The chain combines TRBV4-3 with TRBJ1-2; 8 nucleotides line up with TRBD1. Germline V gene data show CDR1 as LGHNA and CDR2 as YSLEER. V dropped 3 bases and J dropped 5; count of bases not matched to a gene: 11. CDR3 length equals 16 residues. The CDR3 protein is CASSQGAGGAMYGYTF. CDR3 nucleotide sequence: TGCGCCAGCAGCCAGGGGGCAGGGGGCGCGATGTATGGCTACACCTTC.

This clone was counted a few times. The rearrangement joins TRBV6-6 to TRBJ2-1; the match to TRBD2 covers 9 bases. Germline V gives CDR1 MNHNY, CDR2 SVGAGI (reference sequence). V shed 5 bases and J 4 bases; nucleotides not matched to a gene: 6. This CDR3 comprises 15 residues. CDR3 bases: TGTGCCAGCAGTGGCGCGACTAGCGGATACAATGAGCAGTTCTTC. Its protein product is CASSGATSGYNEQFF.